These T cell receptor beta chains were read from a single sample in a study of cytomegalovirus exposure and HLA in healthy donors. This table comes from immunoSEQ multiplex PCR, and its TCRdb copy is limited to in-frame clones, with some not included. This sample has approximately 100,000 clones, with 79% found just once. Sequencing was performed on PBMCs. These receptors came from a female donor in good health and CMV-seropositive. CDR3s leave out the opening cysteine and the closing phenylalanine or tryptophan. Each record gives: J gene, V gene, D gene, CDR3 protein. A D gene is named only where the DNA matches it firmly.

J gene: TRBJ2-1
V gene: TRBV2
D gene: TRBD1
CDR3 protein: ASRPTGALGGDYNEQF

J gene: TRBJ2-7
V gene: TRBV7-9
D gene: -
CDR3 protein: ASSELRSTPYEQY

J gene: TRBJ2-1
V gene: TRBV10-2
D gene: TRBD2
CDR3 protein: ASSSGLAGGRDEQF

J gene: TRBJ1-4
V gene: TRBV19
D gene: TRBD1
CDR3 protein: ASTSGTVPR

J gene: TRBJ2-1
V gene: TRBV9
D gene: -
CDR3 protein: ASSVATEKLNEQF

J gene: TRBJ1-3
V gene: TRBV7-6
D gene: -
CDR3 protein: ASSSDPVSGNTIY

J gene: TRBJ2-5
V gene: TRBV30
D gene: TRBD1
CDR3 protein: AWSPIGDRAQETQY

J gene: TRBJ2-1
V gene: TRBV5-1
D gene: TRBD2
CDR3 protein: ASSTRLAGGSYNEQF

J gene: TRBJ2-3
V gene: TRBV18
D gene: TRBD2
CDR3 protein: ASSRGRSTDTQY

J gene: TRBJ1-1
V gene: TRBV6-1
D gene: -
CDR3 protein: ASSDRVRAEAF

J gene: TRBJ2-3
V gene: TRBV6-1
D gene: -
CDR3 protein: ASSEIPPSASDTQY

J gene: TRBJ2-3
V gene: TRBV10-3
D gene: -
CDR3 protein: AISESPERLDTQY

J gene: TRBJ2-7
V gene: TRBV6-5
D gene: TRBD1
CDR3 protein: ASGNLRPGGNEQY

J gene: TRBJ1-4
V gene: TRBV5-5
D gene: TRBD1
CDR3 protein: ASAVTGARTNEKLF

J gene: TRBJ2-1
V gene: TRBV30
D gene: TRBD2
CDR3 protein: AWNRLAVPDEQF

J gene: TRBJ1-2
V gene: TRBV9
D gene: TRBD1
CDR3 protein: ASSGQRQGLDRYT